This T cell receptor beta chain was obtained from a study of PD-1 blockade in classical Hodgkin lymphoma. The study's findings and limits: Relapsed/refractory patients reportedly had the lowest baseline TCR diversity, below newly diagnosed patients, who were below healthy donors. The CD4+ diversity rise by C4D1 was clearest in complete responders.

Each patient's relapse followed autologous stem cell transplantation, and brentuximab vedotin exposure varied. Best responses fell into complete response, partial response or progressive disease. Trimming shortened V by 3 bases and J by 0 bases, and 12 bases separated the two germline ends. The CDR3 runs to 15 residues. Germline-derived CDR1 and CDR2 are SGHRS and YFSETQ. Repertoires were generated with immunoSEQ multiplex PCR, while TCRdb's copy carries only in-frame clones and drops some. The sample contains about 62,000 clones, 70% to 90% of which appear only once. This clone turned up a few times. Its antigen is still unknown.

V gene TRBV5-1 combines with J gene TRBJ1-2; D is possibly TRBD1 (6 bases). The receptor comes from a human donor with classical Hodgkin lymphoma. The sample in question was peripheral blood mononuclear cells (PBMCs), obtained at baseline. CDR3 sequence reads: CASSWLQGSNYGYTF. Here the CDR3 DNA reads TGCGCCAGCAGCTGGTTACAGGGTTCTAACTATGGCTACACCTTC.